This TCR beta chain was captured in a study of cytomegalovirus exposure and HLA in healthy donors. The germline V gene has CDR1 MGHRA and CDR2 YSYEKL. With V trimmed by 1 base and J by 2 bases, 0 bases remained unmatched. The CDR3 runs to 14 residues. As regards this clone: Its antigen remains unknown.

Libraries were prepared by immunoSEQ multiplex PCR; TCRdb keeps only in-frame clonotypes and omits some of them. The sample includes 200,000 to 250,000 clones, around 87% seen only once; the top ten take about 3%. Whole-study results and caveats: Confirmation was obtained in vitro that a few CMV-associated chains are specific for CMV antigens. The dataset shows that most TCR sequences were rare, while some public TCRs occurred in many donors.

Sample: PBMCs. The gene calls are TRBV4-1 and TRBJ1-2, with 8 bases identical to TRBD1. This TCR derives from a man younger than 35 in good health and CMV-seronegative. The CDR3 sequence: CASSQGDRNYGYTF. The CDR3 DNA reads TGCGCCAGCAGCCAAGGGGACAGGAACTATGGCTACACCTTC.